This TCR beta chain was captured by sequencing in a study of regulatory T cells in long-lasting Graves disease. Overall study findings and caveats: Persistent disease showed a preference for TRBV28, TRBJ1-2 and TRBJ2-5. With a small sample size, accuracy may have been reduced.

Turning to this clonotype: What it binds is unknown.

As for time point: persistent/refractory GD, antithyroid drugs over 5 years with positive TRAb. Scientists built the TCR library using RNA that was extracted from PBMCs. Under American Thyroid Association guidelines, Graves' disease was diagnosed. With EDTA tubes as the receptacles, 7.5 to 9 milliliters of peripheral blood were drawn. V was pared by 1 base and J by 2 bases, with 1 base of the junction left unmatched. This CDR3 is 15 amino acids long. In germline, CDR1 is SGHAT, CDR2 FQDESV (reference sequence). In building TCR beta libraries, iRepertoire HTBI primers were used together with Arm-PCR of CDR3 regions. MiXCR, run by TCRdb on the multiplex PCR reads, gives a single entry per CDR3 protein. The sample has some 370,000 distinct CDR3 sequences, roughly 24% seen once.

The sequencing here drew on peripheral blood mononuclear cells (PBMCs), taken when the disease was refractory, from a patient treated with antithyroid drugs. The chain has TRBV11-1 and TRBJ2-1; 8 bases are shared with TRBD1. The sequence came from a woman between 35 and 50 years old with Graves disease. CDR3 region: CASSLGTGTYNEQFF. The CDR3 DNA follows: TGTGCCAGCAGCTTAGGGACAGGGACCTACAATGAGCAGTTCTTC. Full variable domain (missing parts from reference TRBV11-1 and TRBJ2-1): EAEVAQSPRYKITEKSQAVAFWCDPISGHATLYWYRQILGQGPELLVQFQDESVVDDSQLPKDRFSAERLKGVDSTLKIQPAELGDSAMYLCASSLGTGTYNEQFFGPGTRLTVL.